This T cell receptor beta chain was identified during a study of T cells in lung cancer brain metastases. Turning to the study itself: About 85% of the 20 patients had smoked, with a median of approximately 44 pack-years. Study-wide results and limits: FFPE DNA fragmentation may have prevented retrieving the complete T cell repertoire.

The germline CDR1 and CDR2 sequences are MNHNY and SVGAGI (reference sequence). V dropped 2 bases and J dropped 6 bases, with 11 bases sitting between them. CDR3 length: 13 residues. As for this clone: Its target is not known.

Using immunoSEQ multiplex PCR, the repertoire was profiled, and TCRdb retains in-frame clones only, with some absent. This sample carries 1,500 to 2,000 clones, 80% to 90% of them seen once, and the ten largest clones take roughly 7%. The chain couples TRBV6-6 to TRBJ2-7; D remains ambiguous. The clonotype was recovered from a man between 70 and 80 years old with non-small cell lung cancer. Sequencing was done on a sample of tumor tissue from the primary lung tumor. The DNA of the CDR3 is TGTGCCAGCAGTTACGGCCTAAAGCGCGAGCAGTACTTC. Translating gives CASSYGLKREQYF.